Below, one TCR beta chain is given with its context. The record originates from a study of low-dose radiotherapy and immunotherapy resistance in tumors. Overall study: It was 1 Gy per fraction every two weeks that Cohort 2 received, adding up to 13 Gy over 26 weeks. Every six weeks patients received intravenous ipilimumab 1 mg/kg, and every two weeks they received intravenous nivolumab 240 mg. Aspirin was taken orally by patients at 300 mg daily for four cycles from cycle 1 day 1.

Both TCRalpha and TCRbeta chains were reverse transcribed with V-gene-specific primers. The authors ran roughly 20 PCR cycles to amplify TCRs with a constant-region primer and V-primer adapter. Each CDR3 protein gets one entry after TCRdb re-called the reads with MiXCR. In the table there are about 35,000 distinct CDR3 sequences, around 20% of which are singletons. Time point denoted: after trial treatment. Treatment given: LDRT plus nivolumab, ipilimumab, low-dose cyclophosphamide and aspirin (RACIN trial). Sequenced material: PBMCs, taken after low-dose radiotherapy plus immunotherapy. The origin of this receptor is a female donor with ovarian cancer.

Here the CDR3 reads CASSTGQGAVETQYF. The CDR3, as DNA: TGTGCCAGCTCAACCGGACAGGGGGCCGTAGAGACCCAGTACTTC. The chain recombines TRBV18 with TRBJ2-5, with 11 nucleotides matching TRBD1. The CDR3 runs 15 residues. Trimming took 5 bases from V and 4 from J; bases not matched to a gene: 6. Germline assignment: CDR1 KGHSH and CDR2 LQKENI. The full variable domain, its missing parts supplied by reference TRBV18 and TRBJ2-5, is NAGVMQNPRHLVRRRGQEARLRCSPMKGHSHVYWYRQLPEEGLKFMVYLQKENIIDESGMPKERFSAEFPKEGPSILRIQQVVRGDSAAYFCASSTGQGAVETQYFGPGTRLLVL.